One sample yielded the 29 T cell receptor beta chains listed below, sequenced in a study of PD-1 blockade in classical Hodgkin lymphoma. Exposure to brentuximab vedotin varied, and each patient had relapsed following autologous stem cell transplantation. TCRdb keeps only in-frame clones here, not all; method: immunoSEQ multiplex PCR. The table records around 96,000 clones, roughly 84% of them present only once. The material sequenced was peripheral blood mononuclear cells (PBMCs), taken at baseline. Source of these receptors: a human donor with classical Hodgkin lymphoma.

The genes are TRBV5-1 and TRBJ1-1; 7 bases agree with TRBD1. Unmatched junction bases numbered 5, after V lost 3 bases and J lost 0 bases. CDR3 length: 15 residues. Germline V lookup: CDR1 SGHRS, CDR2 YFSETQ. The CDR3 region has the DNA TGCGCCAGCAGCTGGGGGGACAGCTTGAACACTGAAGCTTTCTTT. Protein product: CASSWGDSLNTEAFF.

The chain is built from TRBV7-3 and TRBJ2-1; 10 bases align to TRBD2. This CDR3 is 17 amino acids long. Germline values: CDR1 SGHTA, CDR2 FQGTGA. Trimming at V came to 1 base and at J to 3 bases, leaving 6 bases not matched to a gene. CDR3 residues: CASSLSSRTSGYNEQFF. The DNA of the CDR3 is TGTGCCAGCAGCTTAAGTAGTCGGACTAGCGGCTACAATGAGCAGTTCTTC.

The CDR3 region is CASKTREGFTGELFF. The CDR3 nucleotides read TGTGCCAGTAAAACGCGGGAGGGTTTCACCGGGGAGCTGTTTTTT. The chain employs TRBV19 and TRBJ2-2, with 9 bases aligning to TRBD2. The trim removed 7 bases at V and 4 bases at J, leaving 7 bases unmatched. The CDR3 runs to 15 residues. Per the germline V gene, CDR1 is LNHDA and CDR2 is SQIVND (reference sequence).

V gene TRBV6-6 combines with J gene TRBJ2-1; 11 bases line up with TRBD2. V shed 2 bases, J shed 6 bases, and the junction held 3 bases outside the gene matches. This CDR3 contains 15 residues. The V gene's germline CDR1 is MNHNY and CDR2 SVGAGI (reference sequence). CDR3 nucleotide sequence: TGTGCCAGCAGTTACCTGGGGACTAGCGGCAATGAGCAGTTCTTC. Translation gives CASSYLGTSGNEQFF.

This clone appeared a few times. This chain uses TRBV5-3 with TRBJ1-4; D remains ambiguous. TRBV5-3 is treated as an ORF (open reading frame) with a function not yet certain. The ends were cut back, 0 bases at V and 14 bases at J, with 17 bases in the middle. The CDR3 runs to 14 residues. The CDR3 sequence: CARSLESRSPWLFF. CDR3 bases: TGTGCCAGAAGCTTGGAATCCCGGTCGCCGTGGCTGTTTTTT.

V and J are TRBV6-1 and TRBJ1-1; D might be TRBD1 (5 bases). Germline V gene lookup returns CDR1 MNHNS and CDR2 SASEGT. V was clipped by 4 bases and J by 4 bases, with 10 bases between them. This CDR3 contains 13 residues. Written as DNA, the CDR3 is TGTGCCAGCAGTGTGCGCGGGACCACTGAAGCTTTCTTT. Translation gives CASSVRGTTEAFF.

CDR3 residues: CASSYIFQGPGANVLTF. In nucleotides, the CDR3 is TGTGCCAGCAGCTACATATTTCAGGGACCTGGGGCCAACGTCCTGACTTTC. The chain recombines TRBV14 with TRBJ2-6; D possibly matches TRBD1 or TRBD2 (5 bases each). The CDR3 is 17 residues long. Germline values: CDR1 SGHDN, CDR2 FVKESK. Trimming took off 5 bases at V and 2 bases at J, with 16 bases between the two ends.

The DNA for the CDR3 is TGTGCCAGCAGCCCCGGGACCTTGGGGAACTATGGCTACACCTTC. As protein: CASSPGTLGNYGYTF. The V and J genes are TRBV9 and TRBJ1-2, with D perhaps TRBD1 (5 bases). The CDR3 runs to 15 residues. Trimming shortened V by 4 bases and J by 2 bases, and 15 bases separated the two germline ends. Germline-derived CDR1 and CDR2 are SGDLS and YYNGEE. Based on the CDR3 plus reference TRBV9 and TRBJ1-2, the full variable domain is DSGVTQTPKHLITATGQRVTLRCSPRSGDLSVYWYQQSLDQGLQFLIQYYNGEERAKGNILERFSAQQFPDLHSELNLSSLELGDSALYFCASSPGTLGNYGYTFGSGTRLTVV.

The chain carries TRBV11-2 and TRBJ2-5; 8 positions match TRBD1. The J segment lost 5 bases and the V segment lost 1 base, leaving 3 bases of the junction unmatched. The CDR3 covers 14 residues. Germline V gene sequence: CDR1 SGHAT, CDR2 FQNNGV. This CDR3 is CASSLGTGSETQYF. For the CDR3, the DNA is TGTGCCAGCAGCTTAGGGACAGGGAGTGAGACCCAGTACTTC.

The chain carries TRBV7-2 and TRBJ1-2; D remains ambiguous. The germline V and J ends were trimmed by 5 bases and 8 bases, with 6 bases remaining between them. Germline V gene sequence: CDR1 SGHTA, CDR2 FQGNSA. The CDR3 extends over 10 amino acids. The CDR3 loop reads CASSPAGYTF. DNA for the CDR3: TGTGCCAGCAGCCCCGCAGGCTACACCTTC.

V is TRBV7-9 and J is TRBJ1-3; the D is unclear. Germline CDR1 reads SEHNR; CDR2 reads FQNEAQ (reference sequence). This CDR3 is 16 amino acids long. The V gene lost 1 base and the J gene lost 0 bases, with 10 bases spanning the gap. The chain's CDR3 is CASSLVGQISGNTIYF. The DNA for the CDR3 is TGTGCCAGCAGCTTAGTTGGGCAGATCTCTGGAAACACCATATATTTT.

About this clone: The sample holds other DNA sequences that translate to the same CDR3. The chain combines TRBV29-1 with TRBJ1-1; possible D gene TRBD1, 5 bases. The V end was cut by 7 bases, the J end by 1 base, with 10 bases between. CDR3 length: 12 residues. Germline values: CDR1 SQVTM, CDR2 ANQGSEA. CDR3 protein: CSARDWNTEAFF. In DNA, the CDR3 is TGCAGCGCCCGGGACTGGAACACTGAAGCTTTCTTT.

V usage is TRBV7-6 and J usage is TRBJ2-5; the D gene is possibly TRBD2 (6 bases). The germline V gene encodes CDR1 SGHVS and CDR2 FNYEAQ. CDR3 length: 16 amino acids. V was clipped by 4 bases and J by 2 bases, with 17 bases between them. The CDR3 coding sequence is TGTGCCAGCAGCTCCCTCACATCGGCGGGACAAGAGACCCAGTACTTC. Protein product: CASSSLTSAGQETQYF.

This clone was seen a few times. CDR3 loop: CASSPRGGALNEQFF. In DNA form, the CDR3 reads TGCGCCAGCAGCCCGAGGGGGGGCGCCCTCAATGAGCAGTTCTTC. This chain joins TRBV5-1 and TRBJ2-1; D might be TRBD2 (7 bases). This CDR3 comprises 15 residues. Germline V gene sequence: CDR1 SGHRS, CDR2 YFSETQ. Trimming left V 4 bases short and J 6 bases short, with 17 bases between.

This clone has a single count. A junction end diverges from the germline sequence, so it may reflect a read error. This chain joins TRBV6-4 and TRBJ2-1; the match to TRBD2 covers 9 bases. The germline V gene encodes CDR1 MRHNA and CDR2 SNTAGT. The CDR3 has 14 amino acids. CDR3 sequence: CASSVSGSYSEQFF. The DNA for the CDR3 is TGTGCCAGCAGTGTTAGCGGGAGTTACAGTGAGCAGTTCTTC.

A few counts support this clone. The V call is TRBV9, the J call TRBJ2-3, with D possibly matching TRBD2 (6 bases). V was pared by 0 bases and J by 2 bases, with 10 bases between. Germline values: CDR1 SGDLS, CDR2 YYNGEE. This CDR3 contains 15 residues. The CDR3 DNA reads as TGTGCCAGCAGCGTAGGAAGGACTAACACAGATACGCAGTATTTT. Amino acid sequence: CASSVGRTNTDTQYF.

This clone was seen just once. The V gene is TRBV7-9, the J gene TRBJ2-5; D assignment may be TRBD1 or TRBD2 (6 bases each). Germline V gives CDR1 SEHNR, CDR2 FQNEAQ (reference sequence). The CDR3 is made up of 12 amino acids. V lost 5 bases and J lost 7, with 11 bases in between. The DNA of the CDR3 is TGTGCCAGCAGCGGGGGGCATGGGACCCAGTACTTC. Encoded protein: CASSGGHGTQYF.

The V and J genes are TRBV18 and TRBJ2-1; perhaps D is TRBD1 or TRBD2 (6 bases each). The CDR3 sequence is 16 residues long. V dropped 4 bases and J dropped 8 bases, with 21 bases sitting between them. From germline, CDR1 is KGHSH and CDR2 LQKENI. The CDR3 loop reads CASSQFGQGTSDEQFF. CDR3 DNA: TGTGCCAGCTCACAGTTTGGGCAGGGGACTTCCGATGAGCAGTTCTTC.

DNA of the CDR3: TGTGCCATCCTCGGACAGCTCAACACTGAAGCTTTCTTT. Translating gives CAILGQLNTEAFF. V and J are TRBV10-3 and TRBJ1-1; possible D gene TRBD1, 6 bases. Germline V gene sequence: CDR1 ENHRY, CDR2 SYGVKD. The CDR3 has 13 residues. Trimming pared 8 bases from V and 2 bases from J, leaving 12 bases between.

The chain links TRBV27 to TRBJ2-1; 7 bases align to TRBD2. The germline gives CDR1 MNHEY, CDR2 SMNVEV (reference sequence). The V segment lost 8 bases and the J segment 9 bases; nucleotides outside the gene matches: 13. This CDR3 region has 14 residues. The CDR3 coding sequence is TGTGCCAGCGGCCTGGGGGGGGTGGCCACTGAGCAGTTCTTC. Translating gives CASGLGGVATEQFF.

This clone showed up just once. The chain recombines TRBV7-3 with TRBJ2-6, with D uncertain. This CDR3 contains 13 residues. CDR1 and CDR2 from the germline V gene are SGHTA and FQGTGA. V dropped 6 bases and J dropped 4 bases, with 7 bases sitting between them. The DNA of the CDR3 is TGTGCCAGCAGGCCCAACGGGGCCAACGTCCTGACTTTC. It specifies CASRPNGANVLTF.

The V gene is TRBV7-9, the J gene TRBJ2-3; possibly TRBD1 or TRBD2 for D (5 bases each). Germline lookup yields CDR1 SEHNR and CDR2 FQNEAQ (reference sequence). The CDR3 extends over 15 amino acids. Between the trimmed V and J ends, which lost 5 bases and 2 bases, there was a span of 14 bases. CDR3 sequence reads: CASSPGTLHTDTQYF. CDR3 DNA sequence: TGTGCCAGCAGCCCCGGGACCTTACACACAGATACGCAGTATTTT. Using reference TRBV7-9 and TRBJ2-3 for the parts outside the CDR3, the full variable domain is DTGVSQNPRHKITKRGQNVTFRCDPISEHNRLYWYRQTLGQGPEFLTYFQNEAQLEKSRLLSDRFSAERPKGSFSTLEIQRTEQGDSAMYLCASSPGTLHTDTQYFGPGTRLTVL.

J is TRBJ2-7 and V is TRBV6-1; D ambiguous. CDR1 MNHNS and CDR2 SASEGT come from the germline V gene. The germline V and J ends were trimmed by 4 bases and 0 bases, with 7 bases remaining between them. The CDR3 loop spans 13 amino acids. The CDR3 is CASSATYSYEQYF. CDR3 nucleotides: TGTGCCAGCAGTGCAACATACTCCTACGAGCAGTACTTC.

V and J are TRBV5-1 and TRBJ2-7; 8 bases are a match to TRBD2. The CDR3 contains 14 residues. Per germline, CDR1 SGHRS and CDR2 YFSETQ. V lost 0 bases, J lost 3 bases, and 2 bases stayed unmatched. CDR3 DNA sequence: TGCGCCAGCAGCTTGGACGCGGGGGGCTACGAGCAGTACTTC. This codes for CASSLDAGGYEQYF.

Many counts were recorded for this clone. V and J are TRBV11-2 and TRBJ1-2; 12 bases are shared with TRBD1. The CDR3 length is 15 residues. The V gene end was trimmed by 5 bases and the J gene end by 8 bases; junction bases not matched to a gene: 9. The germline V gene encodes CDR1 SGHAT and CDR2 FQNNGV. CDR3 nucleotides: TGTGCCAGCAGCACCGGGACAGGGGGCGCGAGGGGCTACACCTTC. Translating gives CASSTGTGGARGYTF.

To note about this clone: One junction end disagrees with the germline gene, perhaps due to a read error. Other nucleotide sequences from this sample produce the same CDR3. This chain links TRBV27 with TRBJ1-4; D gene ambiguous. Germline V CDR1 and CDR2: MNHEY, SMNVEV (reference sequence). The CDR3 length is 14 residues. In DNA, the CDR3 is TGTGCCAGCAGTCCCCGGGGAGTTGTAGAAAAATTGTTTTTT. It yields the protein CASSPRGVVEKLFF. Combining the CDR3 with reference TRBV27 and TRBJ1-4 gives the whole variable domain EAQVTQNPRYLITVTGKKLTVTCSQNMNHEYMSWYRQDPGLGLRQIYYSMNVEVTDKGDVPEGYKVSRKEKRNFPLILESPSPNQTSLYFCASSPRGVVEKLFFGSGTQLSVL.

The chain combines TRBV19 with TRBJ1-2, with D unclear. CDR3 size: 13 residues. Germline CDR1 reads LNHDA; CDR2 reads SQIVND (reference sequence). The germline V and J ends were trimmed by 5 bases and 4 bases, with 11 bases remaining between them. CDR3 bases: TGTGCCAGTAGTCTTTCCGTTTCCTATGGCTACACCTTC. As protein: CASSLSVSYGYTF.

The chain carries TRBV6-5 and TRBJ2-2, with a tentative D call TRBD2 (6 bases). V dropped 2 bases and J dropped 6 bases, with 10 bases sitting between them. CDR3 length: 14 residues. In germline, CDR1 is MNHEY, CDR2 SVGAGI. The CDR3 protein is CASSYPTSPGELFF. The DNA for the CDR3 is TGTGCCAGCAGTTACCCGACTAGTCCCGGGGAGCTGTTTTTT.

The CDR3 coding sequence is TGTGCCAGCAGCTTATTTGGCTCCTACAATGAGCAGTTCTTC. Residues: CASSLFGSYNEQFF. V gene TRBV11-2 combines with J gene TRBJ2-1; D call uncertain. The CDR3 runs to 14 residues. V was trimmed by 2 bases and J by 0 bases, leaving 5 bases between them. Germline values: CDR1 SGHAT, CDR2 FQNNGV.